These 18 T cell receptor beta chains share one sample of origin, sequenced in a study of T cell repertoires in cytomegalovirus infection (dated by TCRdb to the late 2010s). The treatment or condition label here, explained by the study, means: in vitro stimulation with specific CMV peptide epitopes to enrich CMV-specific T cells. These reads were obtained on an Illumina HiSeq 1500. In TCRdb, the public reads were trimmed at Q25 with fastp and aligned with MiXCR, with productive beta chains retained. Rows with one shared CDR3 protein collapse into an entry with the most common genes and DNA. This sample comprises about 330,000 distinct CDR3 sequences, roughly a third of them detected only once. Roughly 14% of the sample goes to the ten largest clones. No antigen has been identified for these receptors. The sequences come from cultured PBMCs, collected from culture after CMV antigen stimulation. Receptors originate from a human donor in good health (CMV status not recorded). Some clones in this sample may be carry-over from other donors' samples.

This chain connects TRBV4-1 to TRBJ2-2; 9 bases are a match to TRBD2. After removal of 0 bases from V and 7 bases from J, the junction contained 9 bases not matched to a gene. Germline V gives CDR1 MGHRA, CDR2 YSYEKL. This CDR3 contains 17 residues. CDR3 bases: TGCGCCAGCAGCCAAGATGTAGCGGGAGTTTATGGCGGGGAGCTGTTTTTT. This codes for CASSQDVAGVYGGELFF.

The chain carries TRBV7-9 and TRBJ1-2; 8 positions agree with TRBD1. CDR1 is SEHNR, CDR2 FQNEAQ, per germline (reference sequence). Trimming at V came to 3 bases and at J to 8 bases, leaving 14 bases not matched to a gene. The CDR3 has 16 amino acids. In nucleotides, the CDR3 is TGTGCCAGCAGCTTGCCGCAGGGGGCTCCCCTTGAGGGCTACACCTTC. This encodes CASSLPQGAPLEGYTF.

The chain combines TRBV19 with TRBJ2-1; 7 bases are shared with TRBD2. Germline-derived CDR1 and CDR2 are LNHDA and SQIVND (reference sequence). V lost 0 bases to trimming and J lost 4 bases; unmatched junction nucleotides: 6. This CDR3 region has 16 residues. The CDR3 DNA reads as TGTGCCAGTAGTATAGAAGCGGGGTTGTTATACAATGAGCAGTTCTTC. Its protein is CASSIEAGLLYNEQFF.

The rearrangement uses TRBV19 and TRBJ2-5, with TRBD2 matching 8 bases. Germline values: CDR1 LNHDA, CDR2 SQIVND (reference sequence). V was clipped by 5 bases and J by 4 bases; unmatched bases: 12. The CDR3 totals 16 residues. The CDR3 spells CASSDAGGLGVETQYF. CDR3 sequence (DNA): TGTGCCAGTAGTGATGCGGGAGGCCTTGGGGTAGAGACCCAGTACTTC.

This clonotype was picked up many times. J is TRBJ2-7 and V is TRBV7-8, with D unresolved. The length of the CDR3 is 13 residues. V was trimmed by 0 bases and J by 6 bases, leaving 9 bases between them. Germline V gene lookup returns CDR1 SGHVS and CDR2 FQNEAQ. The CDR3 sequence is CASSLALQAEQYV. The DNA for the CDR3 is TGTGCCAGCAGCTTAGCGTTGCAAGCCGAGCAGTACGTC.

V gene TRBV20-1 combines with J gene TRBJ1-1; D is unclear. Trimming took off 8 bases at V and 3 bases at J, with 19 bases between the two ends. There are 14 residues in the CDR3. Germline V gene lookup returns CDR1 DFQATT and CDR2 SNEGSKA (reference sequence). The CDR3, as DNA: TGCAGTACTACCCCATGGCAGATTTACACTGAAGCTTTCTTT. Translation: CSTTPWQIYTEAFF.

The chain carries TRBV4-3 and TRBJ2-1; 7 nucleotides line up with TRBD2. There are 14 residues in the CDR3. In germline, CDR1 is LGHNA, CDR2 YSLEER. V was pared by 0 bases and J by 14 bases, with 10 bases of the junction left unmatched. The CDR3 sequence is CASSQDKIETSKFF. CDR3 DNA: TGCGCCAGCAGCCAAGATAAAATAGAGACTAGCAAGTTCTTC.

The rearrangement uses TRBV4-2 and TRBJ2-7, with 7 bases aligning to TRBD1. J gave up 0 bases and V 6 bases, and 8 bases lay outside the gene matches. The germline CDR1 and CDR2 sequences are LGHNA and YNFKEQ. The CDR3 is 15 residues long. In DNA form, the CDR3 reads TGTGCCAGCAGTCCCCGGACAGGTCTCTCCTACGAGCAGTACTTC. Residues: CASSPRTGLSYEQYF.

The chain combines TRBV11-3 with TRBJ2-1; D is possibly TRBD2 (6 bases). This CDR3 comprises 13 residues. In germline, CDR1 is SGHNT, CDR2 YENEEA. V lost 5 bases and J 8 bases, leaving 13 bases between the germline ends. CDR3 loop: CASSPGAGDEQFF. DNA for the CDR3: TGTGCCAGCAGCCCGGGAGCGGGCGATGAGCAGTTCTTC.

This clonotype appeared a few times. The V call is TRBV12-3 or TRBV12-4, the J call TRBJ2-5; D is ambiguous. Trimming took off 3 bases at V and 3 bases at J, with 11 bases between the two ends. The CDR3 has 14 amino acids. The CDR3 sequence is CASSFGPGKETQYF. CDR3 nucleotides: TGTGCCAGCAGTTTTGGACCTGGGAAAGAGACCCAGTACTTC.

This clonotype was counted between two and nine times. CDR3 loop: CATSDRQGILNEQFF. CDR3 nucleotide sequence: TGTGCCACCAGTGACCGACAGGGCATACTCAATGAGCAGTTCTTC. This chain joins TRBV24-1 and TRBJ2-1, with 7 bases that match TRBD1. Germline V gene data show CDR1 as KGHDR and CDR2 as SFDVKD. V lost 4 bases, J lost 6 bases, and 8 bases stayed unmatched. This CDR3 has 15 amino acids.

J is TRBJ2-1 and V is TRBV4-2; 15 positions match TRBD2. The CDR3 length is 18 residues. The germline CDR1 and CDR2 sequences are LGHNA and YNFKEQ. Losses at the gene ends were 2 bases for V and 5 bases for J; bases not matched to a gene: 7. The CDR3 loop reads CASSQQPGLAGGHNEQFF. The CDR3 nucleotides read TGTGCCAGCAGCCAACAGCCCGGACTAGCGGGAGGGCACAATGAGCAGTTCTTC.

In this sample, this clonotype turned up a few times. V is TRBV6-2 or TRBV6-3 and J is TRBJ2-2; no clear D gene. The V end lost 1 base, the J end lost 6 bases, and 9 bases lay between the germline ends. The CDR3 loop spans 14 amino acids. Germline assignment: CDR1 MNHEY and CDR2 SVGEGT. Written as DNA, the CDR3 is TGTGCCAGCAGTTACTATGGGTCTGCCGGGGAGCTGTTTTTT. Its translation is CASSYYGSAGELFF.

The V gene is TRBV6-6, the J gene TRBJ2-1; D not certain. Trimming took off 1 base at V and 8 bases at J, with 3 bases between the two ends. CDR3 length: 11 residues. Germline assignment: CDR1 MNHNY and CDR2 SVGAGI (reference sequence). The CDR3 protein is CASSYLDEQFF. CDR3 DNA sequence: TGTGCCAGCAGTTACTTAGATGAGCAGTTCTTC.

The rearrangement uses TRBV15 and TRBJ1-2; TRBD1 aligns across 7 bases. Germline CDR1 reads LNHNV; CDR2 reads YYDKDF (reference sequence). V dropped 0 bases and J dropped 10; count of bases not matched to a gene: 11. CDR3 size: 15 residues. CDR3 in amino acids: CATSRDPGQSTYYTF. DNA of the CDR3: TGTGCCACCAGCAGAGATCCGGGACAGAGCACTTACTACACCTTC.

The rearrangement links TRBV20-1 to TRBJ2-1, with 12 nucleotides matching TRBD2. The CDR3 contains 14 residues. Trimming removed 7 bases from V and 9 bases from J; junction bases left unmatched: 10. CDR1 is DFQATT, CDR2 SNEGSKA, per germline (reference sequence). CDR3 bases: TGCAGTGTTAGGGCGACTAGCGGGAGAAGTGAGCAGTTCTTC. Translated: CSVRATSGRSEQFF.

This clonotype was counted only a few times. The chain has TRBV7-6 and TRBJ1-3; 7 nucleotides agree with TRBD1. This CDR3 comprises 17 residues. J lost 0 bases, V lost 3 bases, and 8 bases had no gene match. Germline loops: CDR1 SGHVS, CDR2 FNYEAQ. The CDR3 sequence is CASSFSPGTASGNTIYF. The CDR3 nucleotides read TGTGCCAGCAGCTTTTCCCCCGGGACAGCCTCTGGAAACACCATATATTTT. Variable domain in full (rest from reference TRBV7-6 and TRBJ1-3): GAGVSQSPRYKVTKRGQDVALRCDPISGHVSLYWYRQALGQGPEFLTYFNYEAQQDKSGLPNDRFSAERPEGSISTLTIQRTEQRDSAMYRCASSFSPGTASGNTIYFGEGSWLTVV.

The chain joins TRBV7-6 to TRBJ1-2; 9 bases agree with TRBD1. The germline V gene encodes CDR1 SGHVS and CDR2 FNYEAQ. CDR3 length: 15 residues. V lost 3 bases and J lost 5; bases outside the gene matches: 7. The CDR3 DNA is TGTGCCAGCAGCTTGTCCGGGACAGGGCATTATGGCTACACCTTC. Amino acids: CASSLSGTGHYGYTF.